The 8 T cell receptor beta chains listed next were all sequenced from one sample in a study of shared clonotypes between healthy human individuals. Here immunoSEQ multiplex PCR was the method, and the copy in TCRdb shows in-frame clones only, minus some. Here the sample spans some 1 million clones, more than 65% being singletons. The sample was memory CD4+ T cells sorted from blood. Specified subset: CD45RA-negative fraction. These receptors originate from a man between 18 and 35 years old in good health.

The J gene is TRBJ1-5, the V gene TRBV5-4; 9 bases line up with TRBD1. In germline, CDR1 is SGHNT, CDR2 YYREEE (reference sequence). CDR3 length equals 15 residues. Trimming cost V 4 bases and J 2 bases; bases outside gene matches: 4. The CDR3 here is CASSNGQGRNQPQHF. As DNA, the CDR3 is TGTGCCAGCAGCAACGGACAGGGGCGCAATCAGCCCCAGCATTTT.

The chain has TRBV30 and TRBJ2-7, with D possibly called TRBD1 or TRBD2 (5 bases each). From germline, CDR1 is GTSNPN and CDR2 SVGIG (reference sequence). The length of the CDR3 is 13 residues. V shed 0 bases and J shed 2 bases, with 8 bases lying between them. In DNA, the CDR3 is TGTGCCTGGAGTGTCGAGGGGCCCTACGAGCAGTACTTC. Its protein is CAWSVEGPYEQYF.

The rearrangement uses TRBV9 and TRBJ2-2, with D unresolved. CDR3 length equals 15 residues. Deletions cut 5 bases from V and 0 bases from J, with 11 bases between. Germline CDR1 and CDR2: SGDLS and YYNGEE. As DNA, the CDR3 is TGTGCCAGCAGTCCACAGATTTCGAACACCGGGGAGCTGTTTTTT. This translates into CASSPQISNTGELFF.

Only a few counts were recorded for this clone. The chain has TRBV30 and TRBJ2-6; 9 bases match TRBD1. The V gene's germline CDR1 is GTSNPN and CDR2 SVGIG (reference sequence). The CDR3 extends over 19 amino acids. The V and J ends lost 3 bases and 2 bases, in that order; junction bases with no gene match: 14. This CDR3 reads CAWRGWTGTGNTGANVLTF. The CDR3 DNA sequence: TGTGCCTGGAGGGGGTGGACCGGGACAGGGAACACTGGGGCCAACGTCCTGACTTTC.

The rearrangement uses TRBV7-8 and TRBJ1-1; D uncertain. The CDR3 consists of 12 residues. Trimming shortened V by 5 bases and J by 10 bases, and 14 bases separated the two germline ends. Germline V lookup: CDR1 SGHVS, CDR2 FQNEAQ. The CDR3 nucleotides read TGTGCCAGCAGCGAGATACAGCAGCGAGCTTTCTTT. This encodes CASSEIQQRAFF.

The table lists this clone with a few counts. This chain connects TRBV30 to TRBJ1-3; D perhaps matches TRBD1 (5 bases). V lost 7 bases and J lost 0, with 19 bases in between. In germline, CDR1 is GTSNPN, CDR2 SVGIG (reference sequence). The length of the CDR3 is 16 residues. The CDR3 spells CASSRDGTDSGNTIYF. Here the CDR3 DNA reads TGTGCCTCCTCACGGGACGGTACCGACTCTGGAAACACCATATATTTT.

J is TRBJ2-3 and V is TRBV28; 10 nucleotides agree with TRBD2. After removal of 5 bases from V and 0 bases from J, the junction contained 14 bases not matched to a gene. The CDR3 extends over 19 amino acids. Germline CDR1 and CDR2: MDHEN and SYDVKM. CDR3 bases: TGTGCCAGCAGTCCCCCCGATTTAGCGGGGGGCCTGAGCACAGATACGCAGTATTTT. Translated, it gives CASSPPDLAGGLSTDTQYF.

This rearrangement joins TRBV7-8 to TRBJ2-2, with TRBD2 matching over 9 bases. Per the germline V gene, CDR1 is SGHVS and CDR2 is FQNEAQ. The V segment lost 6 bases and the J segment 4 bases; nucleotides outside the gene matches: 3. The CDR3 is 14 residues long. CDR3 sequence (DNA): TGTGCCAGCAGTAGCGGGGGATTCACCGGGGAGCTGTTTTTT. Its translation is CASSSGGFTGELFF.